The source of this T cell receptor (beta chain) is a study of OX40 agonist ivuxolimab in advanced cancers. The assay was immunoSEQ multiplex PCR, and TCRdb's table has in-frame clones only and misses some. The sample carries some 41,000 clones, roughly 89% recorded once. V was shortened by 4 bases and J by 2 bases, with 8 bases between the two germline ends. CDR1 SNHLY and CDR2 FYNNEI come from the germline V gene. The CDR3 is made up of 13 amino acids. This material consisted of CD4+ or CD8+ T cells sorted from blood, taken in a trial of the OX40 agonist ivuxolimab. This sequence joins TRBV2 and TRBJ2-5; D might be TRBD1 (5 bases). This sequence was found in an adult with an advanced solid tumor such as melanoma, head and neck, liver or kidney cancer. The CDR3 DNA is TGTGCCAGCAGTGTCACAGGTCAAGAGACCCAGTACTTC. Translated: CASSVTGQETQYF. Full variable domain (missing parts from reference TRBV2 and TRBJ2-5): EPEVTQTPSHQVTQMGQEVILRCVPISNHLYFYWYRQILGQKVEFLVSFYNNEISEKSEIFDDQFSVERPDGSNFTLKIRSTKLEDSAMYFCASSVTGQETQYFGPGTRLLVL.